The rows below give T cell receptor beta chains drawn from one sample of a study of CD8 T cells in ankylosing spondylitis. TCRdb independently ran MiXCR on the 5' RACE reads; one entry per CDR3 protein. Found here are about 210,000 distinct CDR3 sequences, 6% to 8% of them singletons; the top ten hold 12% to 15%. The specimen was blood, either unsorted or a sorted T cell fraction (not recorded which). The receptors here all came from a male donor with ankylosing spondylitis. CDR3s include the opening cysteine and the closing phenylalanine or tryptophan. Fields, in order: V gene, J gene, clone size, D gene, CDR3 protein, CDR3 DNA. The D gene is left open where the match is weak. Rows give clone size only sometimes, using once, few, many, or a class for an expanded clone.

TRBV6-2/TRBV6-3,TRBJ2-1,many,-,CASSSWRADEQFF,TGTGCCAGCAGTTCTTGGAGGGCCGATGAGCAGTTCTTC
TRBV4-3,TRBJ2-7,many,-,CASSQGLGGTASYEQYF,TGCGCCAGCAGCCAAGGTCTCGGCGGGACAGCCTCCTACGAGCAGTACTTC
TRBV20-1,TRBJ2-7,many,TRBD1,CSAPPGQGGYEQYF,TGCAGTGCTCCTCCGGGACAGGGGGGCTACGAGCAGTACTTC
TRBV4-3,TRBJ2-7,-,-,CASSQDRAASYEQYF,TGCGCCAGCAGCCAAGATCGCGCCGCCTCCTACGAGCAGTACTTC
TRBV20-1,TRBJ2-7,-,-,CSARDPTLNYEQYF,TGCAGTGCTAGAGATCCCACTTTGAATTACGAGCAGTACTTC
TRBV24-1,TRBJ2-1,many,-,CATSDPVTIKQFF,TGTGCCACCAGTGACCCAGTGACTATTAAGCAGTTCTTC
TRBV6-5,TRBJ2-2,many,-,CASSFAGEAGTGELFF,TGTGCCAGCAGTTTCGCTGGGGAGGCGGGCACCGGGGAGCTGTTTTTT
TRBV12-3/TRBV12-4,TRBJ2-7,many,-,CASSISPYEQYF,TGTGCCAGCAGTATCAGTCCCTACGAGCAGTACTTC
TRBV12-3/TRBV12-4,TRBJ2-3,many,-,CASSLEFTQYF,TGTGCCAGCAGTCTAGAATTTACGCAGTATTTT
TRBV12-3/TRBV12-4,TRBJ2-3,few,TRBD1,CASSFGQGRTDTQYF,TGTGCCAGCAGTTTCGGACAGGGAAGAACAGATACGCAGTATTTT
TRBV28,TRBJ1-1,many,-,CASSSTGFMNTEAFF,TGTGCCAGCAGTTCGACAGGTTTTATGAACACTGAAGCTTTCTTT
TRBV6-2/TRBV6-3,TRBJ2-1,many,-,CASSQYEQFF,TGTGCCAGCAGTCAATATGAGCAGTTCTTC
TRBV20-1,TRBJ2-7,many,-,CSARDGESASYEQYF,TGCAGTGCTAGAGACGGCGAGTCCGCGTCCTACGAGCAGTACTTC
TRBV25-1,TRBJ1-1,many,TRBD1,CASSEQGALLGHTEAFF,TGTGCCAGCAGTGAACAGGGGGCTCTCCTTGGGCACACTGAAGCTTTCTTT
TRBV27,TRBJ2-7,many,TRBD2,CASRLAGSYEQYF,TGTGCCAGCAGGTTAGCGGGCAGTTACGAGCAGTACTTC
TRBV28,TRBJ2-5,-,-,CASSYTTGVQETQYF,TGTGCCAGCAGTTATACAACCGGTGTGCAGGAGACCCAGTACTTC
TRBV5-1,TRBJ2-3,many,-,CASSFPPASDTRTDTQYF,TGCGCCAGCAGCTTTCCCCCCGCCTCGGACACCCGCACAGATACGCAGTATTTT
TRBV9,TRBJ2-5,-,-,CASSVEGGGGETQYF,TGTGCCAGCAGCGTCGAGGGGGGAGGCGGAGAGACCCAGTACTTC
TRBV25-1,TRBJ2-2,many,-,CASSEWAQGPNTGELFF,TGTGCCAGCAGTGAATGGGCGCAGGGGCCGAACACCGGGGAGCTGTTTTTT
TRBV4-2,TRBJ2-7,-,-,CASSQVQAPWDEQYF,TGTGCCAGCAGCCAGGTACAGGCCCCCTGGGACGAGCAGTACTTC
TRBV4-3,TRBJ1-1,few,-,CASSQAIGTGAGAFF,TGCGCCAGCAGCCAAGCAATAGGGACCGGGGCTGGAGCTTTCTTT
TRBV20-1,TRBJ2-3,-,TRBD2,CSALLAGSTDTQYF,TGCAGTGCCCTCCTAGCGGGGAGCACAGATACGCAGTATTTT
TRBV18,TRBJ2-3,many,TRBD2,CASSPGLAGLYTDTQYF,TGTGCCAGCTCACCAGGACTAGCGGGGCTTTACACAGATACGCAGTATTTT
TRBV11-2,TRBJ1-2,few,TRBD1,CASSYGQGDEGYTF,TGTGCCAGCAGCTACGGACAGGGGGATGAAGGCTACACCTTC
TRBV6-1,TRBJ2-7,few,TRBD2,CASSAGLAGLLEQYF,TGTGCCAGCAGTGCGGGACTAGCGGGATTACTCGAGCAGTACTTC
TRBV27,TRBJ2-7,many,-,CASGYYEQYF,TGTGCCAGCGGGTACTACGAGCAGTACTTC
TRBV10-3,TRBJ2-7,many,-,CAISQESAAPYEQYF,TGTGCCATCAGCCAGGAATCGGCCGCACCCTACGAGCAGTACTTC
TRBV30,TRBJ2-2,-,-,CAWSVVSSNTGELFF,TGTGCCTGGAGTGTAGTCAGTTCGAACACCGGGGAGCTGTTTTTT
TRBV6-1,TRBJ2-2,many,-,CASGGGPPDTGELFF,TGTGCCAGCGGAGGGGGACCGCCAGACACCGGGGAGCTGTTTTTT
TRBV4-1,TRBJ1-1,-,-,CASSPIWTANTEAFF,TGCGCCAGCAGCCCTATCTGGACGGCGAACACTGAAGCTTTCTTT
TRBV4-3,TRBJ2-2,-,TRBD1,CASSLRTGGFGGELFF,TGCGCCAGCAGTTTAAGGACAGGGGGCTTTGGCGGGGAGCTGTTTTTT
TRBV7-8,TRBJ2-7,many,-,CASSQFLAVDPYEQYF,TGTGCCAGCAGCCAATTCCTGGCGGTAGACCCCTACGAGCAGTACTTC
TRBV7-9,TRBJ2-1,few,-,CASTQDRSYNEQFF,TGTGCCAGCACCCAGGACCGCTCCTACAATGAGCAGTTCTTC
TRBV20-1,TRBJ2-1,-,TRBD2,CSAGLSGRGRNEQFF,TGCAGTGCTGGGCTTAGCGGGAGGGGCAGAAATGAGCAGTTCTTC
TRBV30,TRBJ1-1,few,-,CAWSVMKDTEAFF,TGTGCCTGGAGTGTAATGAAGGACACTGAAGCTTTCTTT
TRBV5-1,TRBJ2-1,many,-,CASSLPRGTYNEQFF,TGCGCCAGCAGCTTGCCGAGAGGGACCTACAATGAGCAGTTCTTC
TRBV4-3,TRBJ2-3,many,-,CASSPRWGDRGRTDTQYF,TGCGCCAGCAGCCCAAGATGGGGAGACAGAGGAAGGACAGATACGCAGTATTTT
TRBV6-6,TRBJ2-4,many,-,CASSPNPVQQYF,TGTGCCAGCAGTCCCAACCCCGTCCAACAGTACTTC
TRBV6-5,TRBJ2-7,many,-,CASSYVTGSSFYEQYF,TGTGCCAGCAGTTACGTGACGGGCAGCAGTTTCTACGAGCAGTACTTC
TRBV6-6,TRBJ1-5,many,-,CASSWNSNQPQHF,TGTGCCAGCAGTTGGAATAGCAATCAGCCCCAGCATTTT
TRBV9,TRBJ1-5,many,-,CASSGAGASNQPQHF,TGTGCCAGCAGCGGGGCAGGGGCTAGCAATCAGCCCCAGCATTTT
TRBV20-1,TRBJ2-2,many,-,CSARIRTQQYTGELFF,TGCAGTGCTAGAATCCGGACACAACAGTACACCGGGGAGCTGTTTTTT
TRBV11-2,TRBJ1-4,few,-,CASSSHHPTAPATNEKLFF,TGTGCCAGCAGCTCCCACCACCCGACAGCCCCTGCAACTAATGAAAAACTGTTTTTT
TRBV24-1,TRBJ2-3,many,-,CATSDLRSRDSTDTQYF,TGTGCCACCAGTGATTTGCGTTCGAGGGACAGCACAGATACGCAGTATTTT
TRBV11-2,TRBJ2-2,few,-,CASSPLRGRSTGELFF,TGTGCCAGCAGCCCCTTACGCGGACGGAGCACCGGGGAGCTGTTTTTT
TRBV7-2,TRBJ2-2,many,TRBD2,CASSLVLAGKGGELFF,TGTGCCAGCAGCTTAGTTCTAGCGGGAAAGGGCGGGGAGCTGTTTTTT
TRBV10-3,TRBJ2-2,many,-,CAISDSLLIANTGELFF,TGTGCCATCAGTGACAGTCTCCTGATCGCGAACACCGGGGAGCTGTTTTTT
TRBV29-1,TRBJ2-7,-,-,CSVEDPASVDYEQYF,TGCAGCGTTGAAGATCCGGCTAGCGTAGACTACGAGCAGTACTTC
TRBV12-3/TRBV12-4,TRBJ1-2,few,-,CASSLVLGSGGYTF,TGTGCCAGCAGTTTAGTGCTGGGTTCGGGAGGCTACACCTTC
TRBV7-8,TRBJ2-1,many,TRBD2,CASSLSGNSYNEQFF,TGTGCCAGCAGCTTAAGCGGGAACTCCTACAATGAGCAGTTCTTC
TRBV2,TRBJ2-4,few,-,CASSATKNIQYF,TGTGCCAGCAGTGCCACGAAAAACATTCAGTACTTC
TRBV20-1,TRBJ2-7,-,TRBD2,CSTKLAGGTYEQYF,TGCAGTACTAAACTAGCGGGAGGCACCTACGAGCAGTACTTC
TRBV20-1,TRBJ1-1,many,-,CSAPDSNTEAFF,TGCAGTGCCCCAGATTCGAACACTGAAGCTTTCTTT
TRBV4-3,TRBJ1-2,many,-,CASSQVWGGWYGYTF,TGCGCCAGCAGCCAAGTCTGGGGTGGTTGGTATGGCTACACCTTC
TRBV30,TRBJ1-1,many,-,CAWGWGMNTEAFF,TGTGCCTGGGGCTGGGGAATGAACACTGAAGCTTTCTTT
TRBV3-1,TRBJ2-5,-,TRBD2,CASSPTGTSGGETQYF,TGTGCCAGCAGCCCCACTGGGACTAGCGGGGGAGAGACCCAGTACTTC
TRBV5-6,TRBJ2-1,many,TRBD2,CASSLRGGNEQFF,TGTGCCAGCAGCTTACGGGGGGGCAATGAGCAGTTCTTC
TRBV20-1,TRBJ2-7,many,TRBD2,CSARPIGTSGVSYEQYF,TGCAGTGCTAGACCCATAGGGACTAGCGGGGTCTCCTACGAGCAGTACTTC
TRBV12-3/TRBV12-4,TRBJ2-5,many,-,CASSPSGLRPQGTQYF,TGTGCCAGCAGTCCTTCCGGCCTGAGGCCTCAGGGAACCCAGTACTTC